Listed below are T cell receptor beta chains from one sample, sequenced in a study of PD-1 blockade in classical Hodgkin lymphoma. Some clones are missing from TCRdb's copy, which holds only in-frame ones; the method was immunoSEQ multiplex PCR. This sample has roughly 150,000 clones, with 78% found just once. The source was peripheral blood mononuclear cells (PBMCs), collected before the second cycle of nivolumab. The receptors were sampled from a human donor with classical Hodgkin lymphoma. Each CDR3 is given with its conserved first and last residue. A D gene is named only where the DNA matches it firmly. The size of a clone is reported for some rows only, either as once, few or many, or as a class for expanded clones.

cdr3_nt: TGTGCCTGGAACCCCAACAGGGTCACTGAAGCTTTCTTT
cdr3_aa: CAWNPNRVTEAFF
d_call: -
v_call: TRBV30
j_call: TRBJ1-1
clone_size: few

cdr3_nt: TGTGCCAGCAGCCTCGGACTAGCGGGCGAGCAGTACTTC
cdr3_aa: CASSLGLAGEQYF
d_call: TRBD2
v_call: TRBV11-3
j_call: TRBJ2-7
clone_size: -

cdr3_nt: TGTGCCAGCTTGATGGCGGCGAGAGGCACTGAAGCTTTCTTT
cdr3_aa: CASLMAARGTEAFF
d_call: -
v_call: TRBV2
j_call: TRBJ1-1
clone_size: -

cdr3_nt: TGTGCCAGCGGGCTAACAGGTTACGTCTACGAGCAGTACTTC
cdr3_aa: CASGLTGYVYEQYF
d_call: -
v_call: TRBV10-3
j_call: TRBJ2-7
clone_size: -

cdr3_nt: TGTGCCAGCAGTCCCACCTGGGGGGATGAAAAACTGTTTTTT
cdr3_aa: CASSPTWGDEKLFF
d_call: -
v_call: TRBV6-5
j_call: TRBJ1-4
clone_size: once

cdr3_nt: TGTGCCAGCAGCTTGGGGGGAAGGGAGGGCCAGCTCACTGAAGCTTTCTTT
cdr3_aa: CASSLGGREGQLTEAFF
d_call: -
v_call: TRBV5-4
j_call: TRBJ1-1
clone_size: few

cdr3_nt: TGTGCAAGCTCCCGAGCCGGGGAGCTGTTTTTT
cdr3_aa: CASSRAGELFF
d_call: -
v_call: TRBV12-5
j_call: TRBJ2-2
clone_size: -

cdr3_nt: TGTGCCAGTAGTATGGGTCGACTAGCGGGAGGGGAGGAGACCCAGTACTTC
cdr3_aa: CASSMGRLAGGEETQYF
d_call: TRBD2
v_call: TRBV19
j_call: TRBJ2-5
clone_size: -

cdr3_nt: TGTGCCAGCAGTGATGGGACAAGTGGCTACACCTTC
cdr3_aa: CASSDGTSGYTF
d_call: -
v_call: TRBV6-1
j_call: TRBJ1-2
clone_size: -

cdr3_nt: TGTGCCAGTAGTAAACATCGGGACAGCAGCACCGGGGAGCTGTTTTTT
cdr3_aa: CASSKHRDSSTGELFF
d_call: TRBD1
v_call: TRBV19
j_call: TRBJ2-2
clone_size: -

cdr3_nt: TGTGCCATCACCGGGACAGGGGGAAACACCATATATTTT
cdr3_aa: CAITGTGGNTIYF
d_call: TRBD1
v_call: TRBV10-3
j_call: TRBJ1-3
clone_size: once

cdr3_nt: TGTGCCAGCAGCCCTGGCCCCGGGACTAGCGGGAGTTACGAGCAGTACTTC
cdr3_aa: CASSPGPGTSGSYEQYF
d_call: TRBD2
v_call: TRBV5-6
j_call: TRBJ2-7
clone_size: -

cdr3_nt: TGTGCCAGTAGTATAGCCCCCCGATGGGGCCCGAACACCGGGGAGCTGTTTTTT
cdr3_aa: CASSIAPRWGPNTGELFF
d_call: -
v_call: TRBV19
j_call: TRBJ2-2
clone_size: -

cdr3_nt: TGTGCCAGCAGCCCCCCCGGTTCTAGCCGGGGCACAGATACGCAGTATTTT
cdr3_aa: CASSPPGSSRGTDTQYF
d_call: -
v_call: TRBV7-9
j_call: TRBJ2-3
clone_size: -

cdr3_nt: TGTGCTAGTGGTCGGACAGGGGGGCTCGCGAACTATGGCTACACCTTC
cdr3_aa: CASGRTGGLANYGYTF
d_call: TRBD1
v_call: TRBV12-5
j_call: TRBJ1-2
clone_size: -

cdr3_nt: TGTGCCAGCGGGTGGCAGGGCCCCTACAATGAGCAGTTCTTC
cdr3_aa: CASGWQGPYNEQFF
d_call: -
v_call: TRBV27
j_call: TRBJ2-1
clone_size: -

cdr3_nt: TGTGCCAGCTCACCACAGGGAGGGCGCGAGACCCAGTACTTC
cdr3_aa: CASSPQGGRETQYF
d_call: TRBD2
v_call: TRBV18
j_call: TRBJ2-5
clone_size: -

cdr3_nt: TGTGCCAGCACCTTTAGGGAAGACTTCGACGAGCAGTACTTC
cdr3_aa: CASTFREDFDEQYF
d_call: -
v_call: TRBV28
j_call: TRBJ2-7
clone_size: -

cdr3_nt: TGTGCCAGCAGCTTAACAGGGGTTTTTCAGCCCCAGCATTTT
cdr3_aa: CASSLTGVFQPQHF
d_call: TRBD1
v_call: TRBV5-6
j_call: TRBJ1-5
clone_size: -

cdr3_nt: TGTGCCTGGAGAGGGGTACAGAATTCACCCCTCCACTTT
cdr3_aa: CAWRGVQNSPLHF
d_call: -
v_call: TRBV30
j_call: TRBJ1-6
clone_size: -

cdr3_nt: TGTGCCAGCAGCCCGGACGGACCGATTAATTCACCCCTCCACTTT
cdr3_aa: CASSPDGPINSPLHF
d_call: -
v_call: TRBV7-9
j_call: TRBJ1-6
clone_size: -

cdr3_nt: TGTGCCAGCTCACCACCGAATTATGGGCTAGGGGAAGGATGGCAGTACTTC
cdr3_aa: CASSPPNYGLGEGWQYF
d_call: -
v_call: TRBV18
j_call: TRBJ2-7
clone_size: -

cdr3_nt: TGTGCCAGCAGCTTAGCCAGGGGAGTCTACAATGAGCAGTTCTTC
cdr3_aa: CASSLARGVYNEQFF
d_call: -
v_call: TRBV7-9
j_call: TRBJ2-1
clone_size: few